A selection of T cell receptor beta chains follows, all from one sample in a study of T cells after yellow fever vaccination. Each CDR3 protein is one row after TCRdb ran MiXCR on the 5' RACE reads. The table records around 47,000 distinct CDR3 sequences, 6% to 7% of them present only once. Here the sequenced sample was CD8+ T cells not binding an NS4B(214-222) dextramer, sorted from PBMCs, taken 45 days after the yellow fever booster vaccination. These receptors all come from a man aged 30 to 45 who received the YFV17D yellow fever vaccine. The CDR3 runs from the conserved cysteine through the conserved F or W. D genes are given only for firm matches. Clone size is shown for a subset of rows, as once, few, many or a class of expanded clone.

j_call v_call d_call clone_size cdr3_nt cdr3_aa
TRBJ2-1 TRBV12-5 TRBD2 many TGTGCTAGTGGTTTGGTATCAGGACTAGCGGGTTTAAATGAGCAGTTCTTC CASGLVSGLAGLNEQFF
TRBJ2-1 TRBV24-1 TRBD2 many TGTGCCACCAGTGATTTGGGCAGCCGGGGAGGGCTAGCGGGAGATGAGCAGTTCTTC CATSDLGSRGGLAGDEQFF
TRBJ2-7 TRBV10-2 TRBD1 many TGCGCCACGAGCAGGGGGTTCGAGCAGTACTTC CATSRGFEQYF
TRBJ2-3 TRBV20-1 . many TGCAGTGCCACGAACCTCGCTAGAGTACAAGCTAGCACAGATACGCAGTATTTT CSATNLARVQASTDTQYF
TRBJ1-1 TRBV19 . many TGTGCCAGTAGTTGGGGGGAACTCATGAACACTGAAGCTTTCTTT CASSWGELMNTEAFF
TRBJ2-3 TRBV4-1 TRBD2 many TGCGCCAGCAGCCAGCTGATAGCGGGAGGGCCAGGGTGGAATACGCAGTATTTT CASSQLIAGGPGWNTQYF
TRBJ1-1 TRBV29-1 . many TGCAGCGTTGAAGATCCAGCAGGCCCGGGCACTGAAGCTTTCTTT CSVEDPAGPGTEAFF
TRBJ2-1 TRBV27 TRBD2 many TGTGCCAGCAGTCCCGAAGCGGGACTAGCGGGAGGGCCCCCAAGGGATGAGCAGTTCTTC CASSPEAGLAGGPPRDEQFF
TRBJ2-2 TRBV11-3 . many TGTGCCAGCAGCGCTGATGCTATGACCGGGGAGCTGTTTTTT CASSADAMTGELFF
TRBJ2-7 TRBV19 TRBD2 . TGTGCCAGTAGTATAGAGACTAGCAGCCACTACGAGCAGTACTTC CASSIETSSHYEQYF
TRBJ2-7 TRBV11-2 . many TGTGCCAGCAGCTTAGGGACCTACGAGCAGTACTTC CASSLGTYEQYF
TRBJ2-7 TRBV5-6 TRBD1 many TGTGCCAGCAGTCATACCGGGACAGGGGGCTACGAGCAGTACTTC CASSHTGTGGYEQYF
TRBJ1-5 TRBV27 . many TGTGCCAGCAGTTTAGGAGATCAGCCCCAGCATTTT CASSLGDQPQHF
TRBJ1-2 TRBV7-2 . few TGTGCCAGCAGCCAACACACGGTAACTCGTGGCTACACCTTC CASSQHTVTRGYTF
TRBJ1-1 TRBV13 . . TGTGCCAGCAGCTCCGGACTCGTCACTGAAGCTTTCTTT CASSSGLVTEAFF
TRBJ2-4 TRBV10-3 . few TGTGCCATCAGTGAGGGGCTAGCCAAAAACATTCAGTACTTC CAISEGLAKNIQYF
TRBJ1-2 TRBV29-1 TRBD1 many TGCAGCGTTCCAGGGACAGAGAACTATGGCTACACCTTC CSVPGTENYGYTF
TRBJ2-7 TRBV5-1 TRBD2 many TGCGCCAGCAGCTTGAGTCTAGCGGGAGTCTACGAGCAGTACTTC CASSLSLAGVYEQYF
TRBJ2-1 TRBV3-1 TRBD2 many TGTGCCAGCAGCCAAGTGGGAACTAGCGGATACAATGAGCAGTTCTTC CASSQVGTSGYNEQFF
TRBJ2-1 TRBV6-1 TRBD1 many TGTGCCGCGAGGGACAGGGGGCTCGAGCAGTTCTTC CAARDRGLEQFF
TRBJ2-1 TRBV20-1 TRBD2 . TGCTGTGCTCGGCACATGGGGACTAGCGGTTCCTACAATGAGCAGTTCTTC CCARHMGTSGSYNEQFF
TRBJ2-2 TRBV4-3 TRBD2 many TGCGCCAGCAGCCAAGAAGGCAGGGAGGGCACCGGGGAGCTGTTTTTT CASSQEGREGTGELFF
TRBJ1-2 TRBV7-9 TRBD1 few TGTGCCAGCAGCCTAGGACAGGGGGCCTATGGCTACACCTTC CASSLGQGAYGYTF
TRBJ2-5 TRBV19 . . TGTGCCAGTAGTATAGTCAGGCGGTGGTTGGAGACCCAGTACTTC CASSIVRRWLETQYF
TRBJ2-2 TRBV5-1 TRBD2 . TGCGCCAGCAGTGCGGGGGATGAAACCGGGGAGCTGTTTTTT CASSAGDETGELFF
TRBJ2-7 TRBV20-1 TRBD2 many TGCAGTGCCCCTCCAATTAGCGGGAAAATTTACGAGCAGTACTTC CSAPPISGKIYEQYF
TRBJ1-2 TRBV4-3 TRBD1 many TGCGCCAGCAGCCAAGGGGACAGGAGAGGTGGCTACACCTTC CASSQGDRRGGYTF
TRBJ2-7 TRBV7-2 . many TGTGCCAGCAGCTTAGGGGTCGGGAACCCCTACGAGCAGTACTTC CASSLGVGNPYEQYF
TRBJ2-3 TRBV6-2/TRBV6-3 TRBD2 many TGTGCCAGCAGTTACGACGAGCGGGAGGGCCCAGATACGCAGTATTTT CASSYDEREGPDTQYF
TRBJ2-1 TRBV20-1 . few TGCAGTGCTGACGGGCTAGCGACAGGCAATGAGCAGTTCTTC CSADGLATGNEQFF
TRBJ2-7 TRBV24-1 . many TGTGCCACCGTCCCCGGGACACCGTTCTACGAGCAGTACTTC CATVPGTPFYEQYF
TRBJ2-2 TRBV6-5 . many TGTGCCAGCACGGATCCCACCGGGGAGCTGTTTTTT CASTDPTGELFF
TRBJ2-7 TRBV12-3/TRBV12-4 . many TGTGCCAGCAGTTTACTCGACAGACCCTACGAGCAGTACTTC CASSLLDRPYEQYF
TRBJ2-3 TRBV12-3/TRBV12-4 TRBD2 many TGTGCCATCTCGTTAGCGGGGCCCACAGATACGCAGTATTTT CAISLAGPTDTQYF
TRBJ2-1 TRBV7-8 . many TGTGCCAGCAGCTCTCCGCCCTCCTACAATGAGCAGTTCTTC CASSSPPSYNEQFF
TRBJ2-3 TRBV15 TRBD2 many TGTGCCACCAGCAGATTCACTAGCGACACAGATACGCAGTATTTT CATSRFTSDTDTQYF
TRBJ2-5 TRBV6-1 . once TGTGCCAGCAGTCTCACAGGGACCGGCCAAGAGACCCAGTACTTC CASSLTGTGQETQYF
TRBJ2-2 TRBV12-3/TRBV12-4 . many TGTGCCAGCAGTTTAGGAGTTTTTCCCCTTGTGTTGGCCGGGGAGCTGTTTTTT CASSLGVFPLVLAGELFF
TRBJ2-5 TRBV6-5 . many TGTGCCAGCAGTAGGGGAATCTTTGGAGAGACCCAGTACTTC CASSRGIFGETQYF
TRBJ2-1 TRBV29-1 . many TGCAGCTTCAGTAGGGGAGGCCATGATGAGCAGTTCTTC CSFSRGGHDEQFF
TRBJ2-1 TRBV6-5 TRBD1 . TGTGCCAGCAGTTACTCGAGGACAGGGGCCAATGAGCAGTTCTTC CASSYSRTGANEQFF
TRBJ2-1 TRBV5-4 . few TGTGCCAGCAGCTTAGGTAGCACTTATACCTACAATGAGCAGTTCTTC CASSLGSTYTYNEQFF
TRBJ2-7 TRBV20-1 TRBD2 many TGCAGTGCTAGAGGGGGACTAGCGGGAGTTAAAATCTACGAGCAGTACTTC CSARGGLAGVKIYEQYF
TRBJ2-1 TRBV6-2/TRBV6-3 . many TGTGCCAGCAGTTACTCGACGGGCAGGGGAGGAAAATACAATGAGCAGTTCTTC CASSYSTGRGGKYNEQFF
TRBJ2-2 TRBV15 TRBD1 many TGTGCCACCGCAAGACAGGGGCGCACCGGGGAGCTGTTTTTT CATARQGRTGELFF
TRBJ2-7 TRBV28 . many TGTGCCAGCAGTTTCCCCCCCTACGAGCAGTACTTC CASSFPPYEQYF
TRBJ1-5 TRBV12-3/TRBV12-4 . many TGTGCCAGCAGTTTAAGGGACCTCGGTCAGCCCCAGCATTTT CASSLRDLGQPQHF